This note documents a single T cell receptor (beta chain) sequence. What it binds is unknown. Compared with germline, one end of the junction differs, possibly owing to a read error. The data belong to a study of T cell responses to AZD1222 COVID-19 vaccine. Some clones are missing from TCRdb's copy, which holds only in-frame ones; the method was immunoSEQ multiplex PCR. The sample lists some 94,000 clones; nearly 90% were seen once. The study, taken as a whole, reports: Seropositivity was recorded at baseline in only 6 or 7 AZD1222 recipients. The breadth and depth of Spike-specific TCRs increased once two AZD1222 doses had been given.

The CDR3 spans 15 residues. Germline V CDR1 and CDR2: SGHRS, YFSETQ. The material sequenced was peripheral blood, taken on day 0 of AZD1222 vaccination. The chain couples TRBV5-1 to TRBJ1-3, with unresolved D. This TCR was sampled from an adult in good health. The CDR3, as DNA: TGTGCCAGCAGCTTGGACGCGTACTCTGGAAACACCATATATTTT. This codes for CASSLDAYSGNTIYF.